This T cell receptor (beta chain) originates from a study of shared clonotypes between healthy human individuals (dated by TCRdb to the early 2020s). A note on the overall study: The cohort included three men and a couple of women between 18 and 49 years of age. To estimate repertoire size and how much clonotypes are shared between individuals, the study performed deep sequencing of blood TCR repertoires from roughly five healthy adults. Each donor's leukapheresis produced roughly between roughly 0.85 and 10 billion PBMCs. To increase sequencing depth and limit assay-specific biases, TCR repertoire library preparation and sequencing were carried out by different laboratories using diverse techniques. Paper-wide results and their limitations: Pairwise subsampling led to the expectation that sequencing depth would affect the degree of clonotype sharing among donors. The genetic and exposure-history diversity represented was limited by the small number of donors. Sampling was limited to blood, and TCR repertoires in tissue likely differ from TCR repertoires in blood.

Healthy HIV-negative adults with no recently reported acute infections or vaccinations were included as donors. Every donor was a Caucasian adult living in Nashville, Tennessee, USA. For unsorted samples, about 90 million PBMCs were counted, and genomic DNA was extracted using the QIAamp DNA Blood Mini kit. Blood was obtained by leukapheresis, after which PBMCs were separated by Ficoll-Histopaque density gradient centrifugation and cryopreserved in liquid nitrogen vapor phase. In the germline V gene (reference sequence), CDR1 corresponds to LNHDA and CDR2 to SQIVND. Unmatched junction bases come to 5, with V trimmed by 5 bases and J by 4 bases. Including the terminal cysteine and phenylalanine, the CDR3 comprises 14 residues. The read is trimmed to its CDR3 DNA, 42 bases read in frame from base 1. Using the deep immunoSEQ assay, multiplex PCR amplified TCR CDR3 regions from genomic DNA. Extracted genomic DNA from each cell subset was spread evenly across all wells of several immunoSEQ 96-well plates, with each plate serving as a replicate. For unsorted PBMC, 250 to 350 ng genomic DNA, equal to around 30,000 T cell genomes, was loaded into each replicate PCR. Unsorted PBMC genomic DNA was sequenced across ten immunoSEQ deep assay plates. The purified libraries were quantified using a Qubit 3.0 fluorometer, sized with a Bioanalyzer 2100, and then quantified again using the KAPA Library Quantification kit. Every immunoSEQ 96-well plate was sequenced on a separate single-read 150-cycle Illumina NextSeq 550 flow cell. The authors' analysis ran thus. The immunoSEQ output contained only junctional sequences without quality scores, so filtering could not match that applied to full-length reads. Sequences were annotated with PyIR, a Python wrapper for IgBLAST v1.9, and V/J genes and CDR3 were assigned using IMGT germline references. Reads were removed for weak V/J assignments (E-value above 1e-6), missing CDR3, stop codons, out-of-frame junctions, or ambiguous translated residues. A V3J clonotype was defined by an identical inferred V gene, J gene, and CDR3 amino acid sequence. The percentage overlap between two repertoires was calculated by dividing the number of shared unique clonotypes by the size of the smaller repertoire. Repertoire richness was assessed with RTK rarefaction, the Chao1 estimator, and Recon v2.1 estimates of unobserved clonotypes. TCRdb holds this immuneACCESS table with in-frame rearrangements only. Some clones are missing; in checked studies, unresolved V genes explain under half, and the rest has no known cause. D and trimming come from the DNA, and the V and J calls and clone size come from that table. The sample profile shows about 600,000 clones; roughly 72% of them were found once. Around 12% of the sample rests with the top ten.

Remarks on this clone: The specificity of this receptor is unknown. No qualities accompany the bases; no much larger clone lies one base away.

Sequenced input: PBMCs. The source of this sequence is a woman aged 40-49 years in good health. Some clones in this sample may be carry-over from other donors' samples. The sequence joins TRBV19 to TRBJ1-5; 7 central nucleotides agree with TRBD1. Here is the DNA: TGTGCCAGTAGTCAAAGGGACAGTAATCAGCCCCAGCATTTT. It is translated as CASSQRDSNQPQHF.